This T cell receptor beta chain stems from a study of blood T cell repertoires in COVID-19. Across the study: T cells, B-cell-depleted T cells, or PBMCs provided the cDNA or gDNA that served as material.

Participant-given clinical history determined each cohort assignment. Recovered Cohort 3 donors showed two negative PCRs, clearance, or symptom resolution. Data came from immunoSEQ multiplex PCR; TCRdb stores just in-frame clones and leaves some out. The sample has over 150,000 clones, roughly 80% seen once. The source of this sequence is a man aged 45-60 years who had recovered from COVID-19. The sequenced material came from PBMCs or T cells enriched from blood (not recorded which).

CDR3 sequence: CASSLVLAGAQETQYF. The CDR3, as DNA: TGTGCCAGCAGCTTAGTCCTAGCGGGGGCCCAAGAGACCCAGTACTTC. This chain connects TRBV11-2 to TRBJ2-5, with TRBD2 identical over 10 bases. V lost 1 base, J lost 1 base, and 3 bases stayed unmatched. The CDR3 spans 16 residues. The germline gives CDR1 SGHAT, CDR2 FQNNGV. Full variable domain (outside the CDR3, taken from reference TRBV11-2 and TRBJ2-5): EAGVAQSPRYKIIEKRQSVAFWCNPISGHATLYWYQQILGQGPKLLIQFQNNGVVDDSQLPKDRFSAERLKGVDSTLKIQPAKLEDSAVYLCASSLVLAGAQETQYFGPGTRLLVL.